Below, one T cell receptor (beta chain) is given with its context. Its antigen remains unidentified. This entry belongs to a study of cytomegalovirus exposure and HLA in healthy donors. Findings and caveats of the study: Most TCR sequences showed up rarely, but some public TCRs showed up in many donors. HLA allele associations emerged for under 20,000 TCR beta sequences in a later analysis, at 0.05 false discovery rate.

The PCR made use of 60 Vbeta and 13 Jbeta primers. Repertoires were generated with immunoSEQ multiplex PCR, while TCRdb's copy carries only in-frame clones and drops some. Among some 84,000 clones listed, roughly 80% were seen once. Germline assignment: CDR1 DFQATT and CDR2 SNEGSKA (reference sequence). The CDR3 has 11 amino acids. The V segment lost 3 bases and the J segment 10 bases; nucleotides outside the gene matches: 5. The TCR comes from a boy under 18 in good health and CMV-seronegative. The sample was PBMCs. This sequence joins TRBV20-1 and TRBJ2-5; 7 bases match TRBD2. The CDR3 sequence is CSARSGLGQYF. CDR3 bases: TGCAGTGCTAGGAGTGGACTAGGCCAGTACTTC.